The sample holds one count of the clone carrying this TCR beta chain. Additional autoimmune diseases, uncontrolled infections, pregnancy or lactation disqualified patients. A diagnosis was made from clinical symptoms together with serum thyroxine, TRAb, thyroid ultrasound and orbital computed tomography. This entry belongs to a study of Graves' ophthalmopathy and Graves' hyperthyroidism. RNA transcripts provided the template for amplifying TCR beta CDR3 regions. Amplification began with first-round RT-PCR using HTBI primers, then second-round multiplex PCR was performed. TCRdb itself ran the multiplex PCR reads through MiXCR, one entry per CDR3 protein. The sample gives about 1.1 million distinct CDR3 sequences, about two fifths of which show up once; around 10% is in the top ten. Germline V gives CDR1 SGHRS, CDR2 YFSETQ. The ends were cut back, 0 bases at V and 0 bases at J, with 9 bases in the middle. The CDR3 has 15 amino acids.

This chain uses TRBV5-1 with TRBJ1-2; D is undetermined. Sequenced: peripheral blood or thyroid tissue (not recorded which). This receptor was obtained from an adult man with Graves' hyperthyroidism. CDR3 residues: CASSLGQVANYGYTF. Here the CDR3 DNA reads TGCGCCAGCAGCTTGGGCCAGGTAGCTAACTATGGCTACACCTTC.